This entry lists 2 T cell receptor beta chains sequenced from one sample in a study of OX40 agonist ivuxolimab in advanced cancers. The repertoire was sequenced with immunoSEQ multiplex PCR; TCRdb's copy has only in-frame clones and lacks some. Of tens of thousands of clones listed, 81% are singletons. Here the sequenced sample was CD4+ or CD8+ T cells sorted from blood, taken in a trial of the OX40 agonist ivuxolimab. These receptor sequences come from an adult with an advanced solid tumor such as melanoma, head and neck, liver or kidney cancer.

CDR3 DNA sequence: TGTGCCAGCAGCATAACCGGGACCACCTACAATGAGCAGTTCTTC. It specifies CASSITGTTYNEQFF. The chain uses TRBV28 and TRBJ2-1; the D gene could be TRBD1 or TRBD2 (5 bases each). Trimming stripped 6 bases from V and 2 bases from J, with 14 bases between. Germline values: CDR1 MDHEN, CDR2 SYDVKM. This CDR3 has 15 residues.

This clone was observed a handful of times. For the CDR3, the DNA is TGTGCCTGGAGTGACGGGGGGGTTTCCTACGAGCAGTACTTC. As protein: CAWSDGGVSYEQYF. The rearrangement links TRBV30 to TRBJ2-7, with TRBD2 matching over 8 bases. The CDR3 contains 14 residues. The ends lost 1 base at V and 1 base at J; junction bases unmatched: 3. Germline lookup yields CDR1 GTSNPN and CDR2 SVGIG (reference sequence).